The 14 T cell receptor beta chains below come from one sample, sequenced in a study of cytomegalovirus exposure and HLA in healthy donors. A multiplex PCR was run with 60 Vbeta primers and 13 Jbeta primers. Profiling relied on immunoSEQ multiplex PCR, and the TCRdb table lists in-frame clones only, not all of them. The data hold 11,000 to 15,000 clones, with around 58% observed a single time. The sample comprised PBMCs. Source of these receptors: a woman aged 45 to 65 in good health and CMV-seropositive.

In its sample, this clone was seen once. This sequence joins TRBV29-1 and TRBJ2-2; TRBD2 matches 7 bases. Germline loops: CDR1 SQVTM, CDR2 ANQGSEA. CDR3 size: 15 residues. Trimming removed 5 bases from V and 1 base from J; junction bases left unmatched: 7. CDR3 in amino acids: CSVLTSDLNTGELFF. The CDR3 nucleotides are TGCAGCGTTCTTACTAGCGACTTGAACACCGGGGAGCTGTTTTTT.

This clone was found once. V is TRBV7-8 and J is TRBJ2-2; D is uncertain. CDR3 length: 14 amino acids. The germline CDR1 and CDR2 sequences are SGHVS and FQNEAQ. V was cut by 4 bases and J by 2 bases, with 8 bases left in between. This CDR3 reads CASSYFGNTGELFF. For the CDR3, the DNA is TGTGCCAGCAGCTACTTCGGTAACACCGGGGAGCTGTTTTTT.

The chain uses TRBV7-6 and TRBJ2-1; 7 bases are a match to TRBD1. The CDR3 loop spans 13 amino acids. The V and J ends lost 3 bases and 10 bases, in that order; junction bases with no gene match: 6. CDR1 SGHVS and CDR2 FNYEAQ come from the germline V gene. The CDR3 DNA reads TGTGCCAGCAGCTTCGACAGGGTCGGAGAGCAGTTCTTC. Translation: CASSFDRVGEQFF.

This clone was counted between two and nine times. This chain joins TRBV9 and TRBJ1-1; D not resolved. Germline assignment: CDR1 SGDLS and CDR2 YYNGEE. Trimming took 0 bases from V and 1 from J, leaving 4 bases between them. The CDR3 runs 13 residues. The CDR3 reads CASSVEANTEAFF. The CDR3 nucleotides are TGTGCCAGCAGCGTAGAAGCGAACACTGAAGCTTTCTTT.

The chain recombines TRBV4-3 with TRBJ2-7; 10 bases match TRBD2. Looked up from germline, CDR1 is LGHNA and CDR2 is YSLEER. The CDR3 runs to 15 residues. The junction had 4 bases not matched to a gene; V was cut back by 1 base and J by 4 bases. CDR3 amino acids: CASSQASGREYEQYF. The CDR3, as DNA: TGCGCCAGCAGCCAAGCTAGCGGGAGAGAGTACGAGCAGTACTTC.

V gene TRBV10-3 combines with J gene TRBJ1-3; tentative D call: TRBD1 (5 bases). The CDR3 runs 13 residues. Germline CDR1 is ENHRY and CDR2 is SYGVKD. The V and J ends lost 5 bases and 2 bases respectively, with 7 bases between them. CDR3 amino acids: CAISLTAGNTIYF. DNA for the CDR3: TGTGCCATCAGTTTGACAGCTGGAAACACCATATATTTT.

This chain joins TRBV29-1 and TRBJ2-7, with 7 bases lining up with TRBD1. Germline CDR1 and CDR2: SQVTM and ANQGSEA. Germline trimming cut 6 bases from V and 6 bases from J; bases unmatched to any gene: 11. The CDR3 has 13 residues. DNA of the CDR3: TGCAGCGTCCAACCTCCGACAGGGTCCGAGCAGTACGTC. This gives the protein CSVQPPTGSEQYV.

This clone has only a few counts. The V call is TRBV29-1, the J call TRBJ2-7, with D possibly TRBD1 on 7 matching bases. With 6 bases removed from V and 0 bases from J, the gap between germline ends came to 18 bases. Germline V gene data show CDR1 as SQVTM and CDR2 as ANQGSEA. This CDR3 has 15 amino acids. For the CDR3, the DNA is TGCAGCGTCAGTAGGACAGGAGGGATCTCCTACGAGCAGTACTTC. It yields the protein CSVSRTGGISYEQYF.

This clone was recorded a few times. The J gene is TRBJ2-1, the V gene TRBV4-1; tentatively, D is TRBD1 (6 bases). V lost 1 base and J 2 bases, leaving 9 bases between the germline ends. The CDR3 is 15 residues long. In germline, CDR1 is MGHRA, CDR2 YSYEKL. CDR3 loop: CASSQVQGTYNEQFF. In DNA form, the CDR3 reads TGCGCCAGCAGCCAAGTACAGGGCACCTACAATGAGCAGTTCTTC.

The CDR3 loop is CAIMRGRNTGELFF. The CDR3 DNA sequence: TGTGCCATCATGCGGGGGCGGAACACCGGGGAGCTGTTTTTT. The V gene is TRBV10-3, the J gene TRBJ2-2; possible D gene TRBD2, 7 bases. V lost 7 bases, J lost 1 base, and 10 bases lay in between. Germline V gene data show CDR1 as ENHRY and CDR2 as SYGVKD. The CDR3 spans 14 residues.

This clone was counted once. The CDR3 loop reads CSVEGSSGSSYEQYF. The CDR3 DNA sequence: TGCAGCGTTGAAGGTTCTAGCGGGAGCTCCTACGAGCAGTACTTC. The chain combines TRBV29-1 with TRBJ2-7, with 10 bases fitting TRBD2. The CDR3 covers 15 residues. Germline trimming cut 1 base from V and 0 bases from J; bases unmatched to any gene: 3. Germline CDR1 is SQVTM and CDR2 is ANQGSEA.

The rearrangement uses TRBV30 and TRBJ1-1; D ambiguous. Germline lookup yields CDR1 GTSNPN and CDR2 SVGIG (reference sequence). The CDR3 extends over 14 amino acids. Trimming cost V 3 bases and J 5 bases, with 16 bases left between them. The CDR3 nucleotides read TGTGCCTGGAGGCCCCAGTCCCGGGGAACTGAAGCTTTCTTT. It codes for CAWRPQSRGTEAFF.

The J gene is TRBJ1-2, the V gene TRBV28, with a weak D call TRBD1 (6 bases). The CDR3 spans 14 residues. Germline V CDR1 and CDR2: MDHEN, SYDVKM. Deletions cut 6 bases from V and 5 bases from J, with 16 bases between. Here the CDR3 reads CASRQGQPIYGYTF. The DNA of the CDR3 is TGTGCCAGCAGGCAGGGACAACCTATTTATGGCTACACCTTC.

In its sample, this clone was seen once. Because the CDR3 is missing its conserved closing phenylalanine or tryptophan, this is likely a read error. CDR3 DNA: TGCAGCGCGCGGGGCGGGGTCTTGGGGGAGCTGTTTGTT. Translation gives CSARGGVLGELFV. The rearrangement joins TRBV29-1 to TRBJ2-2, with D possibly being TRBD2 (6 bases). The CDR3 totals 13 residues. The germline V gene has CDR1 SQVTM and CDR2 ANQGSEA. The ends were cut back, 7 bases at V and 8 bases at J, with 17 bases in the middle.